The 2 T cell receptor beta chains below come from one sample, sequenced in a study of blood T cell repertoires in COVID-19. Some clones are missing from TCRdb's copy, which holds only in-frame ones; the method was immunoSEQ multiplex PCR. The sample has 150,000 to 200,000 clones, 83% seen once. Sequenced sample: peripheral blood. The receptors were sampled from a woman in her 70s with COVID-19, enrolled during active disease.

The chain couples TRBV5-1 to TRBJ2-1, with D maybe TRBD1 (6 bases). The CDR3 spans 14 residues. The V end was cut by 7 bases, the J end by 7 bases, with 18 bases between. CDR1 is SGHRS, CDR2 YFSETQ, per germline. In DNA, the CDR3 is TGCGCCAGCTGGGACACAGGGCAAAGGAATGAGCAGTTCTTC. Translated, it gives CASWDTGQRNEQFF.

V usage is TRBV5-8 and J usage is TRBJ1-1; TRBD1 aligns across 7 bases. Per germline, CDR1 SGHTS and CDR2 YDEGEE. CDR3 length: 16 residues. Trimming removed 3 bases from V and 1 base from J; junction bases left unmatched: 9. The CDR3 protein is CASSWPSTGRNTEAFF. Written as DNA, the CDR3 is TGTGCCAGCAGCTGGCCCTCGACAGGGAGGAACACTGAAGCTTTCTTT.